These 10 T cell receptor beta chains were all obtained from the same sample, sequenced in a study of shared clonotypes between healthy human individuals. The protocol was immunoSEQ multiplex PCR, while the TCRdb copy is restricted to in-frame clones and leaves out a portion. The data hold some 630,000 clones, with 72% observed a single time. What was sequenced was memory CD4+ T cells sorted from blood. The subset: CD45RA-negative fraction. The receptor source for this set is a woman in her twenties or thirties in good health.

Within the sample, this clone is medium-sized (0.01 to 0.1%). In DNA, the CDR3 is TGTGCCAGCTCACCAAGGCAAGAGGCAAACATTCAGTACTTC. Its translation: CASSPRQEANIQYF. V is TRBV18 and J is TRBJ2-4, with unresolved D. Between the trimmed V and J ends, which lost 2 bases and 6 bases, there was a span of 11 bases. From germline, CDR1 is KGHSH and CDR2 LQKENI. This CDR3 contains 14 residues.

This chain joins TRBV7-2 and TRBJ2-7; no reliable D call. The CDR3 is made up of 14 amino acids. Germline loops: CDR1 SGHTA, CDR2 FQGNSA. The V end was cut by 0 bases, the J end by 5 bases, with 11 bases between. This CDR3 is CASSLARPQNEQYF. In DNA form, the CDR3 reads TGTGCCAGCAGCTTAGCAAGGCCCCAGAACGAGCAGTACTTC.

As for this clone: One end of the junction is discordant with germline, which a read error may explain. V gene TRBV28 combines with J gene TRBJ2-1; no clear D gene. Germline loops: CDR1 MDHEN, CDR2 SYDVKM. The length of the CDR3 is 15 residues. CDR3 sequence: CATSGRKSSYNEQFF. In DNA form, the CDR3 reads TGTGCCACCAGTGGAAGGAAGAGCTCCTACAATGAGCAGTTCTTC.

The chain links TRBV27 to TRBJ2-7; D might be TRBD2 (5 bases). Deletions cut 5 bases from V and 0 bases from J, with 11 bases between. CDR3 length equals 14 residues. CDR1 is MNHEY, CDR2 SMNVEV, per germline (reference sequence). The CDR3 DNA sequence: TGTGCCAGCAGTCCCTTTAGCGCCTCCTACGAGCAGTACTTC. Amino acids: CASSPFSASYEQYF.

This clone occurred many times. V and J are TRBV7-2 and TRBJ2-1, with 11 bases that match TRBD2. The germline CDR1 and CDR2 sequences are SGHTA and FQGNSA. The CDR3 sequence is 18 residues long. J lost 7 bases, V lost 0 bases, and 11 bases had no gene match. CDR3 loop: CASSLALVAGGPGNEQFF. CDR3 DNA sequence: TGTGCCAGCAGCTTAGCCTTGGTAGCGGGAGGGCCGGGTAATGAGCAGTTCTTC.

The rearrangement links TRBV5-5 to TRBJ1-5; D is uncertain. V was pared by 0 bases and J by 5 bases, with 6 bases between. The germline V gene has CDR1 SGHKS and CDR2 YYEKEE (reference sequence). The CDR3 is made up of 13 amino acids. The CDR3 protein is CASSLARDQPQHF. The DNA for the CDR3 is TGTGCCAGCAGCTTGGCCCGCGATCAGCCCCAGCATTTT.

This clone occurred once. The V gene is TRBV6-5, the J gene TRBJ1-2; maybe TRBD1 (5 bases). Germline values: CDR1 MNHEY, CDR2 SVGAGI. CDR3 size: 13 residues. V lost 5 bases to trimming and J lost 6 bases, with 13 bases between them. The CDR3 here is CASSPIQDNGYTF. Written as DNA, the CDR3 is TGTGCCAGCAGTCCGATACAGGACAATGGCTACACCTTC.

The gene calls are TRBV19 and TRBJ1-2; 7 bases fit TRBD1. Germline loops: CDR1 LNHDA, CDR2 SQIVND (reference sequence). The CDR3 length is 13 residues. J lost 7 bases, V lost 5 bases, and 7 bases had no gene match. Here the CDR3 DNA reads TGTGCCAGTAGTCTACAGGGGCGTAGTGGCTACACCTTC. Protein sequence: CASSLQGRSGYTF. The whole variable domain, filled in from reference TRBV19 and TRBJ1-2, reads DGGITQSPKYLFRKEGQNVTLSCEQNLNHDAMYWYRQDPGQGLRLIYYSQIVNDFQKGDIAEGYSVSREKKESFPLTVTSAQKNPTAFYLCASSLQGRSGYTFGSGTRLTVV.

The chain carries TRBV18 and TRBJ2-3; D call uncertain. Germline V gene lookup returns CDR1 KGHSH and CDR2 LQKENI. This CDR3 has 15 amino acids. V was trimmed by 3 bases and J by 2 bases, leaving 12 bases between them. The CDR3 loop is CASSPTVANTDTQYF. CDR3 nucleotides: TGTGCCAGCTCACCCACCGTGGCGAACACAGATACGCAGTATTTT.

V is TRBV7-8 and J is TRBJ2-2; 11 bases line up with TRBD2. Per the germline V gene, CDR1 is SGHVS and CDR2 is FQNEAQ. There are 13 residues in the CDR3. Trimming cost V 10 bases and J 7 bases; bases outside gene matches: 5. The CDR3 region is CAIISGRVGELFF. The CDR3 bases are TGTGCCATCATTAGCGGGAGGGTCGGGGAGCTGTTTTTT.